A single sample is the source of the 9 T cell receptor beta chains below, sequenced in a study of regulatory T cells in long-lasting Graves disease. Time point meaning: newly diagnosed GD, antithyroid drugs for less than 3 months. The TCR library was made from RNA that had been extracted from PBMCs in TRIzol. Investigators prepared the TCR beta libraries by applying iRepertoire HTBI primers and Arm-PCR of CDR3 regions. Each CDR3 protein is one row after TCRdb ran MiXCR on the multiplex PCR reads. Here the sample spans hundreds of thousands of distinct CDR3 sequences, 18% being singletons. This material consisted of peripheral blood mononuclear cells (PBMCs), taken at new diagnosis, from a patient treated with antithyroid drugs. Receptors were obtained from a female donor with Graves disease.

This clonotype was recorded a few times. The chain combines TRBV7-9 with TRBJ2-5, with D tentatively TRBD2 (6 bases). V was cut by 3 bases and J by 9 bases, with 11 bases left in between. The CDR3 has 12 amino acids. CDR1 SEHNR and CDR2 FQNEAQ come from the germline V gene (reference sequence). The CDR3 sequence is CASSFPSGAQYF. CDR3 DNA sequence: TGTGCCAGCAGCTTCCCGTCGGGGGCCCAGTACTTC.

The rearrangement links TRBV6-9 to TRBJ2-7; D tentatively reads TRBD1 or TRBD2 (6 bases each). Trimming removed 4 bases from V and 7 bases from J, with 20 bases in between. Per germline, CDR1 MNHGY and CDR2 SVAAGI. This CDR3 is built from 15 residues. The CDR3 DNA sequence: TGTGCCAGCAGTTGGAGGGGGACCGGCAACGGGGAGCAGTACTTC. Amino acid sequence: CASSWRGTGNGEQYF.

This clonotype was detected ten times or more. This chain connects TRBV20-1 to TRBJ2-3; 7 bases map to TRBD2. Trimming removed 5 bases from V and 3 bases from J; junction bases left unmatched: 17. The germline CDR1 and CDR2 sequences are DFQATT and SNEGSKA (reference sequence). CDR3 length equals 17 residues. The CDR3 DNA follows: TGCAGTGCTCTAGAGAAGGACTGGCGGGAGTTTACAGATACGCAGTATTTT. The encoded protein is CSALEKDWREFTDTQYF.

This clonotype was observed many times. V gene TRBV27 combines with J gene TRBJ1-4, with D tentatively TRBD1 (6 bases). The V end lost 5 bases, the J end lost 5 bases, and 21 bases lay between the germline ends. Germline loops: CDR1 MNHEY, CDR2 SMNVEV (reference sequence). This CDR3 has 17 residues. In DNA, the CDR3 is TGTGCCAGCAGTCCCTCTTTCCTACAGGGATTGAATGAAAAACTGTTTTTT. Amino acids: CASSPSFLQGLNEKLFF.

In this sample, this clonotype turned up a few times. The chain is built from TRBV25-1 and TRBJ2-3; 7 nucleotides agree with TRBD2. Germline assignment: CDR1 MGHDK and CDR2 SYGVNS. This CDR3 contains 14 residues. The V segment lost 10 bases and the J segment 1 base; nucleotides outside the gene matches: 8. CDR3 sequence (DNA): TGTGCCACCCGTGGTGGGAGGGGCACAGATACGCAGTATTTT. Its translation is CATRGGRGTDTQYF.

This clonotype was found a few times. Given the absence of the conserved phenylalanine or tryptophan at the CDR3 end, a read error is likely. The V call is TRBV19, the J call TRBJ2-2; 7 positions match TRBD1. In germline, CDR1 is LNHDA, CDR2 SQIVND (reference sequence). CDR3 length: 18 residues. J gave up 0 bases and V 3 bases, and 10 bases lay outside the gene matches. The CDR3 spells CASSMQRWGQPNTGELFL. CDR3 sequence (DNA): TGTGCCAGTAGTATGCAACGATGGGGACAGCCGAACACCGGGGAGCTGTTTTTG.

Of note for this clonotype: It is likely a read error: a sequence one base away is far more abundant. The chain carries TRBV12-3 or TRBV12-4 and TRBJ2-7; 8 nucleotides agree with TRBD2. The DNA end is a closer match to TRBJ2-3, so the J assignment may be wrong. The CDR3 is made up of 23 amino acids. The CDR3 sequence is CASSSIRPGGLALRGGTSDTQYF. CDR3 nucleotide sequence: TGTGCCAGCAGTTCAATACGACCGGGCGGACTAGCTCTCCGTGGGGGGACCTCAGATACGCAGTATTTT.

This clonotype was seen many times. This sequence joins TRBV6-2 or TRBV6-3 and TRBJ1-5; the D is unclear. Germline loops: CDR1 MNHEY, CDR2 SVGEGT. CDR3 length: 15 residues. Trimming stripped 3 bases from V and 1 base from J, with 10 bases between. The CDR3 nucleotides read TGTGCCAGCAGTTATTTTCTGGAGAGCAATCAGCCCCAGCATTTT. Its protein product is CASSYFLESNQPQHF.

This clonotype came up many times. This chain uses TRBV5-8 with TRBJ2-3; 7 bases fit TRBD1. The germline gives CDR1 SGHTS, CDR2 YDEGEE. V shed 4 bases and J 0 bases; nucleotides not matched to a gene: 8. The CDR3 is 16 residues long. The CDR3 region has the DNA TGTGCCAGCAGCCTTAGGGGGCACAGCAGCACAGATACGCAGTATTTT. This encodes CASSLRGHSSTDTQYF.